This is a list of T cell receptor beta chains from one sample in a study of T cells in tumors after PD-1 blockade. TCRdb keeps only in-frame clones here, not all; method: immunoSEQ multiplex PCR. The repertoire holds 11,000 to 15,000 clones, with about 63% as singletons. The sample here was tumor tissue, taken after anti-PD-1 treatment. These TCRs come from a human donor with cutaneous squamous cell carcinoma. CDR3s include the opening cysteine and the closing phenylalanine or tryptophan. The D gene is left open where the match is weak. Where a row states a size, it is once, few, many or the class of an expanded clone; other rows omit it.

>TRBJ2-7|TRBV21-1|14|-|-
TGTGCCAGCAGCCTCCACAGGGACTCCTACGAGCAGTACTTC
CASSLHRDSYEQYF
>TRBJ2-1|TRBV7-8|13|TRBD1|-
TGTGCCAGCAGTTTGGACAGGGGCCATGAGCAGTTCTTC
CASSLDRGHEQFF
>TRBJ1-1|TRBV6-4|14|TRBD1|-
TGTGCCAGCAGTTTGACAGGGGAAGTCACTGAAGCTTTCTTT
CASSLTGEVTEAFF
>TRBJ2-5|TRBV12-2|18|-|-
TGTGCAAGTCGCTCAAAACCCCCGGGACTAGCGGGAGCGGAGACCCAGTACTTC
CASRSKPPGLAGAETQYF
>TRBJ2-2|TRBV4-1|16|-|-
TGCGCCAGCCGATACACCCACACCTCGAACACCGGGGAGCTGTTTTTT
CASRYTHTSNTGELFF
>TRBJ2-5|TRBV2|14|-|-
TGTGCCAGCAGGGAATCGGGACTTCAAGAGACCCAGTACTTC
CASRESGLQETQYF
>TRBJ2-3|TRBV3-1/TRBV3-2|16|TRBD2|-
TGTGCCAGCAGCCAAGCGGAGCGGGGGGTCCCAGATACGCAGTATTTT
CASSQAERGVPDTQYF
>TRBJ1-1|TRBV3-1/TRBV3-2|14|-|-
TGTGCCAGCAGCCACCGACAGTTCAACACTGAAGCTTTCTTT
CASSHRQFNTEAFF
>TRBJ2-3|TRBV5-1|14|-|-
TGCGCCAGCAGCTTAGGACGGAGCACAGATACGCAGTATTTT
CASSLGRSTDTQYF
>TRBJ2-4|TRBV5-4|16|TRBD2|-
TGTGCCAGCACCCTGGGGGAGGGGAGAGCCAAAAACATTCAGTACTTC
CASTLGEGRAKNIQYF
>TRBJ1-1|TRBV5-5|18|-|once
TGTGCCAGCAGCGCCTACCGGGAACCGTGGGATCAGAACACTGAAGCTTTCTTT
CASSAYREPWDQNTEAFF
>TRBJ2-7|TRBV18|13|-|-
TGTGCCAGCACCGGGACTGGAACCTACGAGCAGTACTTC
CASTGTGTYEQYF
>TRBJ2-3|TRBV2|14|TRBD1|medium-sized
TGTGCCAGCAGACAGGGGCCTATGGCAGATACGCAGTATTTT
CASRQGPMADTQYF
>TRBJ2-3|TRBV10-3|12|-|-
TGTGCCATCAGCCCCCGTTCAGATACGCAGTATTTT
CAISPRSDTQYF
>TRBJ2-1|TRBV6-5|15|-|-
TGTGCCACCCGAAATCACAAAACAGGTTACAATGAGCAGTTCTTC
CATRNHKTGYNEQFF
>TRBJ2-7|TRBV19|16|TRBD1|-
TGTGCCAGTAGTATTAGTGGGGGACAGACCTCCTACGAGCAGTACTTC
CASSISGGQTSYEQYF
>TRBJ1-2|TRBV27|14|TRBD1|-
TGTGCCAGCAGTTTCGGGACAGGGGGCTATGGCTACACCTTC
CASSFGTGGYGYTF
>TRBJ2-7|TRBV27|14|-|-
TGTGCCAGCAGTTTATTCCCCAGCTCCTACGAGCAGTACTTC
CASSLFPSSYEQYF
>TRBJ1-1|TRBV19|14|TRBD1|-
TGTGCCAGTTCCGATAGGGGGCAGGGCACTGAAGCTTTCTTT
CASSDRGQGTEAFF
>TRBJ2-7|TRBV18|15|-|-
TGTGCCAGCTCACCACCGCGGGCGGAATCCTACGAGCAGTACTTC
CASSPPRAESYEQYF
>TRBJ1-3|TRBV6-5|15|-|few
TGTGCCAGCGTCCTACAGGGTTCCTCTGGAAACACCATATATTTT
CASVLQGSSGNTIYF
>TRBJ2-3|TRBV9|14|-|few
TGTGCCAGCAGCTTTTCAGGGGCCGCAGATACGCAGTATTTT
CASSFSGAADTQYF
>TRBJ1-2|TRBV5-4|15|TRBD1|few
TGTGCCAGCAGCCCTGCCCCAGGGGGTGGCTATGGCTACACCTTC
CASSPAPGGGYGYTF
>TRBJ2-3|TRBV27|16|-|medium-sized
TGTGCCAGCAGTTTTCGGACGGGAGTTAAATCAGATACGCAGTATTTT
CASSFRTGVKSDTQYF
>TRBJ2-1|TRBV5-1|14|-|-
TGCGCCAGCAGCTTGGTAGGCGGAAACAATGAGCAGTTCTTC
CASSLVGGNNEQFF
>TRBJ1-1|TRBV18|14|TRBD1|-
TGTGCCAGCTCACCGGACAGGGATTACACTGAAGCTTTCTTT
CASSPDRDYTEAFF
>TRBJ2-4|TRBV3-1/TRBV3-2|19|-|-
TGTGCCAGCAGCCGGGGAGCGGAACACTCCATTTTGGACCAAAACATTCAGTACTTC
CASSRGAEHSILDQNIQYF
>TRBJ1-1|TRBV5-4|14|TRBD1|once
TGTGCCAGCAGCGAGACAGGGAAGAACACTGAAGCTTTCTTT
CASSETGKNTEAFF
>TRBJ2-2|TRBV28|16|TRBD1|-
TGTGCCAGCAGTTCCGGACAGGGATCTTACACCGGGGAGCTGTTTTTT
CASSSGQGSYTGELFF